A selection of T cell receptor beta chains follows, all from one sample in a study of blood T cell repertoires in COVID-19. Produced via immunoSEQ multiplex PCR; TCRdb's table is partial and in-frame only. The sample lists tens of thousands of clones; about 80% were seen once. The material sequenced was peripheral blood. The receptors were sampled from a man aged 55 to 69 with acute or convalescent COVID-19. Each CDR3 is given with its conserved first and last residue. D genes are given only for firm matches. Only some rows state a clone size, as once, few, many or a class for expanded clones.

abundance	d_gene	j_gene	v_gene	CDR3aa	CDR3nt
once	NA	TRBJ2-1	TRBV1	CTSSSPTSGIYNEQFF	TGCACCAGCAGCAGTCCGACTAGCGGGATTTACAATGAGCAGTTCTTC
medium-sized	NA	TRBJ2-5	TRBV4-1	CASSPGSLRGTTQYF	TGCGCCAGCAGCCCCGGTTCCCTTAGGGGTACGACCCAGTACTTC
NA	TRBD1	TRBJ1-5	TRBV2	CASSGWTGNQPQHF	TGTGCCAGCAGTGGTTGGACAGGGAATCAGCCCCAGCATTTT
NA	TRBD2	TRBJ2-3	TRBV7-9	CASSGVAGGPTDTQYF	TGTGCCAGCAGCGGGGTAGCGGGGGGGCCGACAGATACGCAGTATTTT
NA	NA	TRBJ1-6	TRBV30	CASGNLNSPLHF	TGTGCCTCCGGGAATCTTAATTCACCCCTCCACTTT
NA	NA	TRBJ1-1	TRBV30	CARRGGSTEAFF	TGTGCCCGGAGGGGGGGAAGCACTGAAGCTTTCTTT
NA	NA	TRBJ1-3	TRBV9	CASSVAAGSSGNTIYF	TGTGCCAGCAGCGTAGCGGCAGGTAGCTCTGGAAACACCATATATTTT
NA	NA	TRBJ1-3	TRBV4-1	CASSQEGGPSGNTIYF	TGCGCCAGCAGCCAAGAGGGGGGACCCTCTGGAAACACCATATATTTT
NA	TRBD2	TRBJ2-3	TRBV24-1	CATSGLAGGWDTQYF	TGTGCCACCAGTGGACTAGCGGGGGGTTGGGATACGCAGTATTTT
NA	NA	TRBJ1-1	TRBV6-2/TRBV6-3	CASSRTVNTEAFF	TGTGCCAGCAGTCGGACAGTGAACACTGAAGCTTTCTTT
NA	TRBD1	TRBJ1-2	TRBV7-9	CASSSLRTGGLYGYTF	TGTGCCAGCAGCTCCCTCCGGACAGGGGGCCTTTATGGCTACACCTTC
few	TRBD1	TRBJ1-4	TRBV5-4	CASSASTGDREKLFF	TGTGCCAGCAGCGCCTCGACAGGGGACCGGGAAAAACTGTTTTTT
NA	TRBD2	TRBJ2-1	TRBV7-8	CASSLVLAGGTEQFF	TGTGCCAGCAGCTTAGTACTAGCGGGGGGTACTGAGCAGTTCTTC
NA	TRBD2	TRBJ2-3	TRBV18	CASSPPAGGNTDTQYF	TGTGCCAGCTCACCACCGGCGGGGGGGAACACAGATACGCAGTATTTT
NA	TRBD1	TRBJ1-2	TRBV3-1/TRBV3-2	CASSPRGQGGLFYGYTF	TGTGCCAGCAGCCCTAGAGGGCAGGGGGGACTTTTCTATGGCTACACCTTC
NA	NA	TRBJ1-1	TRBV18	CASSPRQDTEAFF	TGTGCCAGCTCACCAAGGCAGGACACTGAAGCTTTCTTT
NA	TRBD1	TRBJ1-2	TRBV4-3	CASSQDYTGQGIGYTF	TGCGCCAGCAGCCAAGATTATACGGGACAGGGGATCGGCTACACCTTC
NA	NA	TRBJ2-2	TRBV5-4	CASSPWGGRDTGELFF	TGTGCCAGCAGCCCGTGGGGGGGGCGAGACACCGGGGAGCTGTTTTTT
NA	TRBD1	TRBJ1-5	TRBV7-2	CASSLTGTGGGNQPQHF	TGTGCCAGCAGCTTAACCGGGACAGGGGGTGGGAATCAGCCCCAGCATTTT
NA	TRBD1	TRBJ2-7	TRBV5-1	CASSLGDRDFLYEQYF	TGCGCCAGCAGCTTGGGGGACAGAGACTTTCTTTACGAGCAGTACTTC
NA	NA	TRBJ1-2	TRBV7-3	CASSAEGGYGYTF	TGTGCCAGCAGCGCCGAAGGGGGCTATGGCTACACCTTC
NA	TRBD1	TRBJ1-2	TRBV24-1	CATSDSGQANYGYTF	TGTGCCACCAGTGATTCGGGACAGGCTAACTATGGCTACACCTTC
NA	NA	TRBJ1-1	TRBV3-1/TRBV3-2	CASSQDWQNTEAFF	TGTGCCAGCAGCCAAGATTGGCAGAACACTGAAGCTTTCTTT
NA	TRBD2	TRBJ2-1	TRBV7-9	CASSFGSGGALNEQFF	TGTGCCAGCAGCTTCGGTAGCGGGGGGGCCCTCAATGAGCAGTTCTTC
few	NA	TRBJ1-1	TRBV18	CASSPPQGGVWVTEAFF	TGTGCCAGCTCACCACCCCAGGGTGGGGTTTGGGTCACTGAAGCTTTCTTT
NA	NA	TRBJ2-7	TRBV12-3/TRBV12-4	CASSRSNSYEQYF	TGTGCCAGCAGCCGGTCTAACAGCTACGAGCAGTACTTC
once	TRBD1	TRBJ1-2	TRBV6-5	CASSTHRGLHYGYTF	TGTGCCAGCAGTACCCACAGGGGTTTACACTATGGCTACACCTTC
NA	NA	TRBJ1-5	TRBV19	CASSIGLHQPQHF	TGTGCCAGTAGTATAGGCCTACATCAGCCCCAGCATTTT
medium-sized	NA	TRBJ1-5	TRBV27	CASSSTGSNQPQHF	TGTGCCAGCAGTTCGACAGGTAGCAATCAGCCCCAGCATTTT
NA	NA	TRBJ1-5	TRBV5-1	CASSPVPGSFGQPQHF	TGCGCCAGCAGCCCCGTGCCGGGGTCCTTTGGTCAGCCCCAGCATTTT
NA	TRBD2	TRBJ2-5	TRBV5-1	CASSPWTSGGGGTQYF	TGCGCCAGCAGCCCCTGGACTAGCGGGGGCGGGGGGACCCAGTACTTC
NA	NA	TRBJ2-1	TRBV7-7	CASSLRSVLGDEQFF	TGTGCCAGCAGCTTACGATCGGTCCTAGGGGATGAGCAGTTCTTC
NA	NA	TRBJ1-3	TRBV5-1	CASSLEQSSGNTIYF	TGCGCCAGCAGCTTGGAACAGAGCTCTGGAAACACCATATATTTT
NA	NA	TRBJ1-2	TRBV6-1	CASSEQQEYGYTF	TGTGCCAGCAGTGAACAACAGGAATATGGCTACACCTTC
few	TRBD2	TRBJ2-7	TRBV2	CASSVLAGGPRYEQYF	TGTGCCAGCAGCGTCCTAGCGGGGGGGCCCCGCTACGAGCAGTACTTC
NA	TRBD1	TRBJ1-2	TRBV7-9	CASSPGTGELGYTF	TGTGCCAGCAGCCCGGGGACAGGAGAACTAGGCTACACCTTC
NA	NA	TRBJ2-7	TRBV9	CASSDQVFDEQYF	TGTGCCAGCAGCGACCAGGTTTTCGACGAGCAGTACTTC
NA	NA	TRBJ1-6	TRBV27	CASSPSTGYNSPLHF	TGTGCCAGCAGTCCATCGACAGGCTATAATTCACCCCTCCACTTT
NA	NA	TRBJ2-7	TRBV10-3	CAISEQAYEQYF	TGTGCCATCTCGGAACAGGCCTACGAGCAGTACTTC
NA	TRBD1	TRBJ1-4	TRBV13	CASSPDRDSLEKLFF	TGTGCCAGCAGCCCCGACCGGGACAGTCTGGAAAAACTGTTTTTT
NA	NA	TRBJ1-5	TRBV7-9	CASSFAGVGANQPQHF	TGTGCCAGCAGCTTCGCGGGGGTGGGGGCTAATCAGCCCCAGCATTTT
few	TRBD1	TRBJ1-1	TRBV29-1	CSVGTGGWTEAFF	TGCAGCGTTGGGACAGGGGGATGGACTGAAGCTTTCTTT
NA	NA	TRBJ1-1	TRBV4-1	CASSLSMLYTEAFF	TGCGCCAGCAGCTTAAGCATGCTGTACACTGAAGCTTTCTTT
NA	NA	TRBJ1-2	TRBV12-3/TRBV12-4	CASSLDIQGHYTF	TGTGCCAGCAGCCTAGACATACAGGGACACTACACCTTC
NA	TRBD2	TRBJ2-2	TRBV7-7	CASSRSGGANTGELFF	TGTGCTAGCAGCCGGAGCGGGGGGGCGAACACCGGGGAGCTGTTTTTT
once	TRBD2	TRBJ2-1	TRBV9	CASSDGLAGGYNEQFF	TGTGCCAGCAGCGATGGGCTAGCGGGGGGTTACAATGAGCAGTTCTTC
NA	NA	TRBJ2-1	TRBV5-1	CASSLRGIDNEQFF	TGCGCCAGCAGCTTGCGGGGGATTGACAATGAGCAGTTCTTC
NA	NA	TRBJ2-1	TRBV10-3	CAISVDQGSDEQFF	TGTGCCATCAGTGTAGACCAGGGGTCGGATGAGCAGTTCTTC
NA	TRBD1	TRBJ1-1	TRBV29-1	CSVATGDTEAFF	TGCAGCGTTGCAACAGGGGACACTGAAGCTTTCTTT
NA	NA	TRBJ2-7	TRBV6-5	CASSYRVIGDEQYF	TGTGCCAGCAGCTACAGGGTCATCGGGGACGAGCAGTACTTC